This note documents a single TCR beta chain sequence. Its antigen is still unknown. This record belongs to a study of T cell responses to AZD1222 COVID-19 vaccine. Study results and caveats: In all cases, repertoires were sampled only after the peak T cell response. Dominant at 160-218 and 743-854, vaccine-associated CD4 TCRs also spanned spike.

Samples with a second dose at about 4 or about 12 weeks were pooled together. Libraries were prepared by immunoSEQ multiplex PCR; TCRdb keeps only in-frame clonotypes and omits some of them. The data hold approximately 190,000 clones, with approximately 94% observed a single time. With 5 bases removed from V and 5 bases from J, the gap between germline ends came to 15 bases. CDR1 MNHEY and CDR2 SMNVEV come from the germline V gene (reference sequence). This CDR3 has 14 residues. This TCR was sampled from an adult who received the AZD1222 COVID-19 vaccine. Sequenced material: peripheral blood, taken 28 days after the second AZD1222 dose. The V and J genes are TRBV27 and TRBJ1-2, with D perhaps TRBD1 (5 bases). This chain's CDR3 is CASSARGASYGYTF. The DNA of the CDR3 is TGTGCCAGCAGTGCTCGCGGGGCGTCGTATGGCTACACCTTC.